This T cell receptor (beta chain) is from a study of glioma-infiltrating T cells after dendritic cell vaccination (dated by TCRdb to 2015 to 2016). General notes on the study: A cohort of about 15 glioblastoma patients from Phase I and II dendritic cell vaccination trials was included, of whom 9 were newly diagnosed and 6 had recurrent disease. Patients received autologous tumor lysate-pulsed dendritic cell vaccination between about 2003 and 2013. To make the vaccine, monocyte-derived dendritic cells were cultured for about seven days with IL-4 and GM-CSF and then pulsed overnight with autologous tumor lysate. Each patient was given three intradermal dendritic cell vaccine injections, spaced two weeks apart, in the arm below the axilla. In glioblastoma patients vaccinated with dendritic cells, deep sequencing of TCR beta CDR3 regions served to measure the amount of tumor-infiltrating lymphocytes and to compare repertoires between tumor and blood. Survival after dendritic cell vaccination was correlated with TCR sequencing metrics, including TIL content and tumor-blood repertoire overlap. Overall study outcomes, separate from this receptor: The TCR overlap response model with three groups was called speculative and said to need prospective validation. The cohort was small and heterogeneous, and full blood and tumor sets were available for few patients, with initial-recurrent tumor pairs available for even fewer patients. Longer time to progression and overall survival after dendritic cell vaccination were predicted by higher estimated pretreatment TIL content. No direct relationship between TCR clonality and survival was found, suggesting that a diverse polyclonal response may matter.

As for this clone: The clone's antigen remains unknown. No per-base quality is available; no much larger clone lies one base away.

TCRB CDR3 regions were amplified from approximately 2 ug genomic DNA, or all available DNA if less, using the immunoSEQ assay. Multiplex PCR used 60 forward primers for TCR V beta segments and 13 reverse primers for J beta segments. To estimate the number of reads per starting template, synthetic control templates were added to each sample at limiting dilution. Sequencing produced 87 bp reads on the Illumina HiSeq System. The study's processing was this. To remove PCR and sequencing errors, closely related sequences were merged with a nearest neighbor algorithm. TCR overlap was measured as the percentage of unique tumor TCR beta sequences that were also present in the peripheral blood of the same patient. Drawn from immuneACCESS, this table holds only the in-frame rearrangements with V and J called that TCRdb kept. Clones are partly lost; checked studies trace under half to an unresolved V gene and leave the rest unexplained. V, J and clone size are taken as reported in that table, and D and trimming were inferred from the DNA itself. This sample comprises tens of thousands of clones, 82% of them detected only once. About 2.1% of the sample is in the top ten clones.

Selection of patients required sufficient residual fresh-frozen tumor tissue and over two years of available survival data. Molecular status otherwise varied across the glioblastoma patients, but none of them carried an isocitrate dehydrogenase mutation. PBMC were collected before vaccination, two weeks after the third vaccination, and at tumor progression if tumor progression occurred. The Qiagen DNeasy Blood extraction Kit was used for extraction of genomic DNA. There are 13 amino acids in the CDR3, from cysteine to phenylalanine inclusive. The sequence is cut down to CDR3 DNA, 39 bases in frame from base 1. For CDR1 and CDR2, the germline V gene (reference sequence) lists SEHNR and FQNEAQ. After removal of 4 bases from V and 6 bases from J, the junction retains 3 bases not matched to a gene.

The sample here was blood, taken before dendritic cell vaccination. The sequence was obtained from a human donor with glioblastoma. The chain uses TRBV7-9 and TRBJ1-2, and 9 junction bases match TRBD1. Here is the DNA: TGTGCCAGCAGCTCCACAGGGGGCGATGGCTACACCTTC. It translates to CASSSTGGDGYTF. The variable domain in full, with residues beyond the CDR3 obtained from the reference TRBV7-9 and TRBJ1-2 genes, is DTGVSQNPRHKITKRGQNVTFRCDPISEHNRLYWYRQTLGQGPEFLTYFQNEAQLEKSRLLSDRFSAERPKGSFSTLEIQRTEQGDSAMYLCASSSTGGDGYTFGSGTRLTVV.